This T cell receptor beta chain was sequenced during a study of T-cell reconstitution after alpha-beta-depleted transplantation in children. The CDR3 sequence is 14 residues long. V was trimmed by 5 bases and J by 6 bases, leaving 17 bases between them. Preparation of the TCRbeta library used unique molecular identifiers. In TCRdb, the PCR reads were re-called with MiXCR into one record per CDR3 protein. This table holds about 400,000 distinct CDR3 sequences, roughly 20% found once. This clonotype was seen only a few times. The V call is TRBV12-3 or TRBV12-4, the J call TRBJ2-7, with a possible D match to TRBD1 (5 bases). The sample consisted of PBMCs from the stem cell graft donor, taken from the stem cell graft. The receptor's source is a human donor who donated a stem cell graft to a child with acute myeloid leukemia. The CDR3 bases are TGTGCCAGCAGTCTGACACCCAGGGCGTCCGAGCAGTACTTC. It yields the protein CASSLTPRASEQYF.